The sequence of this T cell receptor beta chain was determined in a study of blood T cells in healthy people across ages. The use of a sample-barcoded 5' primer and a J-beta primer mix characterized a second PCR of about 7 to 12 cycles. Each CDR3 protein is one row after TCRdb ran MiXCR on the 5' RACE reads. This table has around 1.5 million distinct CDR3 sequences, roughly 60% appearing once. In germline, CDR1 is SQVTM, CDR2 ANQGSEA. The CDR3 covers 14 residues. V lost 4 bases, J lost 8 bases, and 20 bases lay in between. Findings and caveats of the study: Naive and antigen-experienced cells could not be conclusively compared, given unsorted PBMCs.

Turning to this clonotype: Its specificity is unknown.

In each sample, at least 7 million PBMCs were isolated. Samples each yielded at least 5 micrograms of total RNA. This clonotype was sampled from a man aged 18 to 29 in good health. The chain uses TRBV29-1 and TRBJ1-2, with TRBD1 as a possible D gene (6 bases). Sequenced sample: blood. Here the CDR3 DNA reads TGCAGCGTTGTGGGGGCAGGGCACCCTGAGGGCTACACCTTC. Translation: CSVVGAGHPEGYTF.